This T cell receptor (beta chain) appears in the sequencing data of a study of blood T cell repertoires in COVID-19. Study as a whole: Samples taken during acute and convalescent COVID-19 were collected in the United States, Italy and Spain. T cells, B-cell-depleted T cells, or PBMCs provided the cDNA or gDNA that served as material.

As originally analysed: For nucleated cells, counts were estimated from reference gene primer amplification. Only in-frame clones appear in the TCRdb table, and some are missing; sequencing was by immunoSEQ multiplex PCR. That table gives V, J and clone size, and the DNA gave D and trimming. Of around 20,000 clones in the sample, about 92% were seen once. The germline CDR1 and CDR2 sequences are SGHTA and FQGNSA. The V end lost 1 base, the J end lost 8 bases, and 9 bases lay between the germline ends. The CDR3 loop spans 13 amino acids. This clonotype was sampled from a woman between 45 and 65 years old with active COVID-19. The material sequenced was peripheral blood. The chain links TRBV7-2 to TRBJ2-1, with a possible D match to TRBD2 (6 bases). The CDR3 DNA follows: TGTGCCAGCAGCTTAGGTCGACTAGATGAGCAGTTCTTC. Its protein product is CASSLGRLDEQFF.